The 2 T cell receptor beta chains reported below all come from one sample, sequenced in a study of identical twins (TCRdb year 2016). The library was made by 5' RACE. The sample was run on an Illumina HiSeq 2000. The raw public data were reprocessed by TCRdb itself: fastp quality trimming at Q25, MiXCR clonotype calling, in-frame beta chains only. Every entry covers one CDR3 protein and lists the most common genes and DNA from its rows. The sample records approximately 700,000 distinct CDR3 sequences, approximately 18% of which are singletons. In total, the top ten clones hold over 10% of the sample. This sample also appeared in a second study, on T cells expressing NK-cell markers.

Sequencing was done on a sample of PBMCs. The receptors stem from a woman between 18 and 29 years old in good health.

V gene TRBV6-1 combines with J gene TRBJ2-7; D may correspond to TRBD1 or TRBD2 (5 bases each). The CDR3 is 15 amino acids. V was pared by 5 bases and J by 5 bases, with 19 bases between. Germline V gives CDR1 MNHNS, CDR2 SASEGT. The CDR3 loop is CASSPPGNRGDEQYF. The CDR3 nucleotides read TGTGCCAGCAGTCCCCCAGGGAATCGGGGCGACGAGCAGTACTTC.

This sequence joins TRBV10-3 and TRBJ2-1, with D uncertain. V gave up 2 bases and J gave up 2 bases, with 7 bases separating them. CDR1 is ENHRY and CDR2 is SYGVKD in the germline V gene. This CDR3 contains 14 residues. The CDR3 bases are TGTGCCATCAGTGAGAAAGGGCCCTACAATGAGCAGTTCTTC. Its translation: CAISEKGPYNEQFF.